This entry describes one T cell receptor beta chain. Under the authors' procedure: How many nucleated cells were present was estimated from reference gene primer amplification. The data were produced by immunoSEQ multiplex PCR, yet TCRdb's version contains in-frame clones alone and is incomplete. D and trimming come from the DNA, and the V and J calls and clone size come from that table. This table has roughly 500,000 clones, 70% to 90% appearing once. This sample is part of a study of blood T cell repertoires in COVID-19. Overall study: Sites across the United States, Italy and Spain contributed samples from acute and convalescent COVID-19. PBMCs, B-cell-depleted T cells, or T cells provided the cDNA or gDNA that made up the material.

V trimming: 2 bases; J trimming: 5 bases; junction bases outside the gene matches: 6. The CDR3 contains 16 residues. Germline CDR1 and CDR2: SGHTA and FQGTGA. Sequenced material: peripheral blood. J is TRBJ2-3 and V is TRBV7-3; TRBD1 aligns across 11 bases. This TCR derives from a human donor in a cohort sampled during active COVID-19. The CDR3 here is CASSLVGTGGQDTQYF. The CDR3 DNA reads TGTGCCAGCAGCTTAGTGGGGACAGGGGGTCAAGATACGCAGTATTTT.